Following are 15 T cell receptor beta chains from one sample sequenced in a study of cytomegalovirus exposure and HLA in healthy donors (dated by TCRdb to the late 2010s). Library method: the immunoSEQ multiplex PCR assay. TCRdb stores this immuneACCESS table with in-frame sequences only. Part of the clones is absent; in the studies checked, under half of the shortfall reflects unresolved V genes, and no reason is known for the rest. This sample has about 78,000 clones in its table, and 90% to 96% of those were observed once. 1.5% to 2% of the sample belongs to the ten largest clones. Sequencing was carried out using PBMCs. These receptors came from a man between 18 and 29 years old in good health and CMV-seropositive.

Concerning this clone: One end of the junction fails to match germline, which may point to a read error. Different DNA sequences within this sample yield the same CDR3. V gene TRBV4-1 combines with J gene TRBJ1-1, with 8 bases that match TRBD1. CDR3 length: 17 residues. CDR1 MGHRA and CDR2 YSYEKL come from the germline V gene. CDR3: CASSVTGQAPRNTEAFF. The CDR3 nucleotides read TGCGCCAGCAGCGTGACGGGACAGGCACCCCGGAACACTGAGGCTTTCTTT.

The gene calls are TRBV10-3 and TRBJ2-1; TRBD2 agrees at 9 bases. Germline V gene sequence: CDR1 ENHRY, CDR2 SYGVKD. CDR3 length: 16 amino acids. The ends lost 5 bases at V and 6 bases at J; junction bases unmatched: 11. The chain's CDR3 is CAISLTSGELFNEQFF. The DNA of the CDR3 is TGTGCCATCAGTCTGACTAGCGGAGAACTTTTCAATGAGCAGTTCTTC.

The V call is TRBV30, the J call TRBJ1-2; the match to TRBD1 covers 10 bases. V shed 3 bases, J shed 7 bases, and the junction held 11 bases outside the gene matches. CDR1 is GTSNPN and CDR2 is SVGIG in the germline V gene (reference sequence). The CDR3 covers 15 residues. The CDR3 region is CAWRYLGQGRVGYTF. The CDR3 DNA reads as TGTGCCTGGAGGTACCTGGGACAGGGGAGAGTTGGCTACACCTTC.

The chain couples TRBV5-1 to TRBJ2-7; 9 bases map to TRBD1. V was clipped by 3 bases and J by 2 bases; unmatched bases: 3. The CDR3 extends over 14 amino acids. Germline V lookup: CDR1 SGHRS, CDR2 YFSETQ. The CDR3 spells CASSYDRGAYEQYF. DNA for the CDR3: TGCGCCAGCAGCTATGACAGGGGGGCCTACGAGCAGTACTTC.

The chain employs TRBV2 and TRBJ1-4, with TRBD1 matching over 8 bases. Per germline, CDR1 SNHLY and CDR2 FYNNEI. The CDR3 runs to 13 residues. With V trimmed by 11 bases and J by 8 bases, 10 bases remained unmatched. The CDR3 loop reads CASGRQGNEKLFF. Written as DNA, the CDR3 is TGTGCCTCCGGGAGACAGGGGAACGAAAAACTGTTTTTT.

The chain employs TRBV4-1 and TRBJ2-5, with TRBD2 identical over 9 bases. V dropped 2 bases and J dropped 2; count of bases not matched to a gene: 9. The CDR3 loop spans 17 amino acids. Germline V gives CDR1 MGHRA, CDR2 YSYEKL. CDR3 sequence: CASSQLPGLARQETQYF. The CDR3 nucleotides read TGCGCCAGCAGCCAACTACCGGGACTAGCAAGGCAAGAGACCCAGTACTTC.

The chain joins TRBV21-1 to TRBJ2-3; the DNA was not compared with TRBD1, the D call given in the table. TRBV21-1 is flagged as a pseudogene. The CDR3 extends over 16 amino acids. The CDR3, as DNA: TGTGCCAGCAGCAAAACTGTAGGGGGCCGCACAGATACGCAGTATTTT. It encodes CASSKTVGGRTDTQYF.

The sample holds a few counts of this clone. V gene TRBV29-1 combines with J gene TRBJ1-2; D not certain. Germline assignment: CDR1 SQVTM and CDR2 ANQGSEA. The CDR3 consists of 16 residues. V was pared by 4 bases and J by 3 bases, with 21 bases between. CDR3 in DNA: TGCAGCGTTGTGTCGCAGGCCGGGGAATCATACTATGGCTACACCTTC. Translated, it gives CSVVSQAGESYYGYTF. Variable domain in full (rest from reference TRBV29-1 and TRBJ1-2): SAVISQKPSRDICQRGTSLTIQCQVDSQVTMMFWYRQQPGQSLTLIATANQGSEATYESGFVIDKFPISRPNLTFSTLTVSNMSPEDSSIYLCSVVSQAGESYYGYTFGSGTRLTVV.

This chain uses TRBV10-2 with TRBJ1-1, with D hard to call. Trimming pared 7 bases from V and 5 bases from J, leaving 8 bases between. Germline V CDR1 and CDR2: WSHSY, SAAADI. The CDR3 contains 11 residues. CDR3 protein: CASISGTEAFF. The CDR3 region has the DNA TGCGCCAGCATTTCCGGGACTGAAGCTTTCTTT.

The chain recombines TRBV4-1 with TRBJ2-5; 9 positions agree with TRBD2. The germline gives CDR1 MGHRA, CDR2 YSYEKL. J gave up 5 bases and V 2 bases, and 3 bases lay outside the gene matches. The CDR3 loop spans 14 amino acids. The CDR3 sequence is CASSQLAGRETQYF. CDR3 bases: TGCGCCAGCAGCCAACTAGCGGGGAGGGAGACCCAGTACTTC.

The CDR3 sequence is CASTSFGRGETDTQYF. The CDR3, as DNA: TGTGCCAGCACCTCGTTCGGGCGGGGAGAGACAGATACGCAGTATTTT. This chain connects TRBV9 to TRBJ2-3, with D possibly TRBD2 on 6 matching bases. The CDR3 spans 16 residues. The V end was cut by 6 bases, the J end by 3 bases, with 20 bases between. Germline V gene sequence: CDR1 SGDLS, CDR2 YYNGEE.

The chain links TRBV10-3 to TRBJ2-3, with D uncertain. The V gene's germline CDR1 is ENHRY and CDR2 SYGVKD. The CDR3 loop spans 14 amino acids. Trimming pared 2 bases from V and 1 base from J, leaving 7 bases between. Here the CDR3 reads CAISESRGTDTQYF. As DNA, the CDR3 is TGTGCCATCAGTGAGAGTCGGGGCACAGATACGCAGTATTTT.

The chain recombines TRBV2 with TRBJ1-2, with 8 bases aligning to TRBD1. Trimming removed 8 bases from V and 0 bases from J; junction bases left unmatched: 14. Germline V lookup: CDR1 SNHLY, CDR2 FYNNEI. The CDR3 extends over 17 amino acids. The CDR3 DNA reads as TGTGCCAGCCCCCCGAGTAGGCAGGGGGCGGCTAACTATGGCTACACCTTC. Translated, it gives CASPPSRQGAANYGYTF.

This clone was seen a single time. The chain links TRBV11-2 to TRBJ2-3; no clear D. This CDR3 has 11 amino acids. V lost 5 bases to trimming and J lost 2 bases, with 2 bases between them. Germline V gene sequence: CDR1 SGHAT, CDR2 FQNNGV. The CDR3 DNA sequence: TGTGCCAGCAGCCTCACAGATACGCAGTATTTT. It codes for CASSLTDTQYF.

The chain couples TRBV30 to TRBJ1-5; D might be TRBD1 (5 bases). This CDR3 is 14 amino acids long. V lost 0 bases to trimming and J lost 3 bases, with 9 bases between them. Germline-derived CDR1 and CDR2 are GTSNPN and SVGIG (reference sequence). CDR3 sequence reads: CAWSVRRDNQPQHF. The CDR3 DNA reads as TGTGCCTGGAGTGTACGCAGGGACAATCAGCCCCAGCATTTT.